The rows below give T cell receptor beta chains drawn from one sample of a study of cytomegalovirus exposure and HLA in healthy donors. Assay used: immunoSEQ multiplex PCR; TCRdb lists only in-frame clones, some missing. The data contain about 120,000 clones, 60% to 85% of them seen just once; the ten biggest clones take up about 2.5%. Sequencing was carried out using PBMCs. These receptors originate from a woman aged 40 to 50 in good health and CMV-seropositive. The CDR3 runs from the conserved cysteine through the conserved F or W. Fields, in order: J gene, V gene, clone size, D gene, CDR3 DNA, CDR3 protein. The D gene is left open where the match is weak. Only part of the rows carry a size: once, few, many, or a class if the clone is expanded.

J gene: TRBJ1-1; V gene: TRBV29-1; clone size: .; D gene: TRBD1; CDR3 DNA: TGCAGCGTCGGGGACAGGGCGGCGGCTTTCTTT; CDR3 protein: CSVGDRAAAFF
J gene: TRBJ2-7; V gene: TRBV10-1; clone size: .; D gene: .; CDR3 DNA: TGCGCCACCCAGTCAGGCCCGGACTCCTACGAGCAGTACTTC; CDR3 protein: CATQSGPDSYEQYF
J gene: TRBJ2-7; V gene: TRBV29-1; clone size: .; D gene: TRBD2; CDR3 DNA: TGCAGCGCCGCGGGACTAGCGGGAAGGTACGAGCAGTACTTC; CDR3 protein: CSAAGLAGRYEQYF
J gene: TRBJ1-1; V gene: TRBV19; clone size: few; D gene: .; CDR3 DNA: TGTGCCAGTAGTCCGCTGTCCCGGGGGAACACTGAAGCTTTCTTT; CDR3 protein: CASSPLSRGNTEAFF
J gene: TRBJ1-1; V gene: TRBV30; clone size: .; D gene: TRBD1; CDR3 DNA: TGTGCCTGGAGTGGGGACAGGGGTGAGAACACTGAAGCTTTCTTT; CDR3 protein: CAWSGDRGENTEAFF
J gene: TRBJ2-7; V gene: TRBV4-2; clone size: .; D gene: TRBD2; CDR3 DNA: TGTGCCAGCAGCCCACTGGGACTAGCGGGAGGATACGAGCAGTACTTC; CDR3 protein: CASSPLGLAGGYEQYF
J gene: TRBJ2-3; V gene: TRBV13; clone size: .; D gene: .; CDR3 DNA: TGTGCCAGCAGCTCAAGCGGACGCACAGATACGCAGTATTTT; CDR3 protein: CASSSSGRTDTQYF
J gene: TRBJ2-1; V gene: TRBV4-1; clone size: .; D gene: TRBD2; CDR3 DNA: TGCGCCAGCAGCCGGCGACTAGCGGGGGCCCCGGGTGCTGAGCAGTTCTTC; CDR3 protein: CASSRRLAGAPGAEQFF
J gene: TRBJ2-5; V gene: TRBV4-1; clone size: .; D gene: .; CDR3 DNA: TGCGCCAGCAGCCAGCCCGGGACACCCCAAGAGACCCAGTACTTC; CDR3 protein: CASSQPGTPQETQYF
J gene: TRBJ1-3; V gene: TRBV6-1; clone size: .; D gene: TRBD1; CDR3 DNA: TGTGCCACCGAACAGGGGGCAGGGGAGTTAAACACCATATATTTT; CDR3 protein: CATEQGAGELNTIYF
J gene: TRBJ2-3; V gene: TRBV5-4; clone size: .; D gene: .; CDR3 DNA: TGTGCCAGCAGCAGCACCGAGGCAGATACGCAGTATTTT; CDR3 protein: CASSSTEADTQYF
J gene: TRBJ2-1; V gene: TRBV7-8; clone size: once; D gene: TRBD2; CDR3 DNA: TGTGCCAGCAGCTTAGCGCCGGGGGGACTAGCGGGAGAGTTCTTC; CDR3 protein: CASSLAPGGLAGEFF
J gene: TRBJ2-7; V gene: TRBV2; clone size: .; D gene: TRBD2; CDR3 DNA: TGTGCCAGCAGTGGGGGGAGGGCAGATACCTACGAGCAGTACTTC; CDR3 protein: CASSGGRADTYEQYF
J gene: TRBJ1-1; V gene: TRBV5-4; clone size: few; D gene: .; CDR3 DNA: TGTGCCAGCAGCTTGCAGGGTAAGGAGGGCACTGAAGCTTTCTTT; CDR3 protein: CASSLQGKEGTEAFF
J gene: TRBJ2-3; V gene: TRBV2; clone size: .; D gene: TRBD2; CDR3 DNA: TGTGCCAGCAATCAGCGGGGGGCCCTAGATACGCAGTATTTT; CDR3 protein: CASNQRGALDTQYF
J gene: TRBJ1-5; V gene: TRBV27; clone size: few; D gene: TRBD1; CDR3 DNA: TGTGCCAGCACCGACAGGGGAGGGATGCAGCCCCAGCATTTT; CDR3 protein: CASTDRGGMQPQHF
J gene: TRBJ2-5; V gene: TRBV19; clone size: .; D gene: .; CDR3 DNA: TGTGCCAGTAGTATTGGAGGGACCAGTGAGACCCAGTACTTC; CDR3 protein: CASSIGGTSETQYF
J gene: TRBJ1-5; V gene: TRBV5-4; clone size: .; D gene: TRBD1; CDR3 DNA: TGTGCCAGCAGCTCGACAGGGGCCCCTAGCAATCAGCCCCAGCATTTT; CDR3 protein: CASSSTGAPSNQPQHF
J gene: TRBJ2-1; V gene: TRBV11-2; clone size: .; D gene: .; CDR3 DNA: TGTGCCAGTCAGGGGCAGGGTAAGAATGAGCAGTTCTTC; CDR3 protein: CASQGQGKNEQFF
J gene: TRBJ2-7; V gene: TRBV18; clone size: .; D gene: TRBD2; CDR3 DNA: TGTGCCAGCTCACCAGGGACTAGCGGGGGGGGAGACGAGCAGTACTTC; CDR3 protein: CASSPGTSGGGDEQYF